The 17 T cell receptor beta chains reported below all come from one sample, sequenced in a study of blood T cell repertoires in COVID-19. TCRdb's table, derived via immunoSEQ multiplex PCR, lists solely in-frame clones and lacks some. The sample carries fewer than 350,000 clones, roughly 87% recorded once. The sample taken for sequencing was peripheral blood. The receptors derive from a young man with active or convalescent COVID-19.

The rearrangement uses TRBV10-3 and TRBJ2-2, with 10 bases aligning to TRBD2. The CDR3 is 16 residues long. V was pared by 7 bases and J by 3 bases, with 8 bases of the junction left unmatched. CDR1 ENHRY and CDR2 SYGVKD come from the germline V gene. The CDR3 loop reads CAIKSTSGFDTGELFF. The CDR3 nucleotides are TGTGCCATCAAATCGACTAGCGGGTTCGACACCGGGGAGCTGTTTTTT.

The CDR3 region has the DNA TGTGCCACCAGCAGCCACGGGTTGGGTAGTGAAAAACTGTTTTTT. Translated: CATSSHGLGSEKLFF. V and J are TRBV15 and TRBJ1-4; the D is unclear. The V and J ends lost 3 bases and 7 bases respectively, with 15 bases between them. Germline assignment: CDR1 LNHNV and CDR2 YYDKDF (reference sequence). This CDR3 comprises 15 residues.

This chain links TRBV7-9 with TRBJ2-1, with 7 bases that match TRBD1. Trimming removed 4 bases from V and 5 bases from J; junction bases left unmatched: 8. The CDR3 covers 15 residues. Per the germline V gene, CDR1 is SEHNR and CDR2 is FQNEAQ (reference sequence). CDR3 region: CASSSIGQVNNEQFF. As DNA, the CDR3 is TGTGCCAGCAGCTCGATCGGACAGGTCAACAATGAGCAGTTCTTC.

The chain links TRBV13 to TRBJ1-1; perhaps TRBD1 as D (5 bases). There are 14 residues in the CDR3. V dropped 2 bases and J dropped 4 bases, with 11 bases sitting between them. The germline gives CDR1 PRHDT, CDR2 FYEKMQ (reference sequence). CDR3 in amino acids: CASSLFRGGTEAFF. In DNA form, the CDR3 reads TGTGCCAGCAGCTTATTCCGGGGGGGCACTGAAGCTTTCTTT.

V gene TRBV6-5 combines with J gene TRBJ2-5; 10 positions agree with TRBD1. V gave up 5 bases and J gave up 5 bases; unmatched junction bases: 2. CDR1 and CDR2 from the germline V gene are MNHEY and SVGAGI. The CDR3 totals 13 residues. The CDR3 protein is CASSQDRGETQYF. The CDR3 coding sequence is TGTGCCAGCAGTCAGGACAGGGGGGAGACCCAGTACTTC.

This sequence joins TRBV19 and TRBJ2-7; a weak D match, TRBD1 (6 bases). Per germline, CDR1 LNHDA and CDR2 SQIVND (reference sequence). This CDR3 has 15 residues. The germline V and J ends were trimmed by 4 bases and 5 bases, with 18 bases remaining between them. CDR3 loop: CASSKQGREGDEQYF. In nucleotides, the CDR3 is TGTGCCAGTAGTAAGCAGGGGAGAGAAGGCGACGAGCAGTACTTC.

The chain links TRBV6-4 to TRBJ1-5; D is ambiguous. Germline CDR1 is MRHNA and CDR2 is SNTAGT. This CDR3 is built from 14 residues. V lost 6 bases, J lost 4 bases, and 13 bases lay in between. The CDR3 sequence: CASRAGFGNQPQHF. The DNA for the CDR3 is TGTGCCAGCAGAGCGGGATTTGGAAATCAGCCCCAGCATTTT.

The V gene is TRBV9, the J gene TRBJ2-3; possibly TRBD2 for D (7 bases). The germline V gene encodes CDR1 SGDLS and CDR2 YYNGEE. There are 16 residues in the CDR3. The germline V and J ends were trimmed by 0 bases and 2 bases, with 13 bases remaining between them. The CDR3, as DNA: TGTGCCAGCAGCGTAGGGGAGGGGGTTATCACAGATACGCAGTATTTT. It translates to CASSVGEGVITDTQYF.

This clone was recorded only once. The chain has TRBV7-2 and TRBJ2-2; 7 nucleotides line up with TRBD2. With 6 bases clipped from V and 7 bases from J, the junction kept 11 bases outside the gene matches. Per germline, CDR1 SGHTA and CDR2 FQGNSA. This CDR3 spans 15 amino acids. The CDR3 region has the DNA TGTGCCAGCAGTTTCGGACTAGATCAGGTCGGGGAGCTGTTTTTT. It specifies CASSFGLDQVGELFF.

The gene calls are TRBV7-9 and TRBJ1-4; 7 bases fit TRBD1. The ends lost 4 bases at V and 7 bases at J; junction bases unmatched: 6. The CDR3 spans 14 residues. Germline V CDR1 and CDR2: SEHNR, FQNEAQ (reference sequence). The CDR3 bases are TGTGCCAGCAGCTCGGCAGGGGGAGGTGAAAAACTGTTTTTT. As protein: CASSSAGGGEKLFF.

This clone was observed a single time. The chain has TRBV10-3 and TRBJ1-6; D call uncertain. V gave up 4 bases and J gave up 5 bases, with 6 bases separating them. This CDR3 is 13 amino acids long. Germline lookup yields CDR1 ENHRY and CDR2 SYGVKD. CDR3 sequence reads: CAISAGNNSPLHF. The DNA of the CDR3 is TGTGCCATCAGTGCGGGGAATAATTCACCCCTCCACTTT.

This clone is a singleton in its sample. The DNA of the CDR3 is TGTGCCAGCACCTGGACGGGGCAAGAGACCCAGTACTTC. Translating gives CASTWTGQETQYF. The chain combines TRBV2 with TRBJ2-5; D possibly corresponds to TRBD2 (5 bases). Germline loops: CDR1 SNHLY, CDR2 FYNNEI. V was trimmed by 7 bases and J by 2 bases, leaving 11 bases between them. The CDR3 length is 13 residues. The full variable domain, its missing parts supplied by reference TRBV2 and TRBJ2-5, is EPEVTQTPSHQVTQMGQEVILRCVPISNHLYFYWYRQILGQKVEFLVSFYNNEISEKSEIFDDQFSVERPDGSNFTLKIRSTKLEDSAMYFCASTWTGQETQYFGPGTRLLVL.

A note on this clone: The sample has other DNA sequences that encode this CDR3 too. The chain has TRBV3-1 (or the pseudogene TRBV3-2) and TRBJ2-7; unclear D gene. V was cut by 0 bases and J by 3 bases, with 6 bases left in between. The CDR3 runs to 13 residues. Per the germline V gene, CDR1 is LGHDT and CDR2 is YNNKEL (reference sequence). In nucleotides, the CDR3 is TGTGCCAGCAGCCAAGATTCAGGCTACGAGCAGTACTTC. Translated: CASSQDSGYEQYF.

The gene calls are TRBV11-2 and TRBJ2-1, with 10 positions matching TRBD2. Germline CDR1 is SGHAT and CDR2 is FQNNGV. After removal of 8 bases from V and 7 bases from J, the junction contained 17 bases not matched to a gene. This CDR3 has 17 residues. The CDR3 protein is CASEGRERGGIMNEQFF. The DNA of the CDR3 is TGTGCCAGCGAGGGACGCGAGCGGGGGGGGATTATGAATGAGCAGTTCTTC. The whole variable domain, filled in from reference TRBV11-2 and TRBJ2-1, reads EAGVAQSPRYKIIEKRQSVAFWCNPISGHATLYWYQQILGQGPKLLIQFQNNGVVDDSQLPKDRFSAERLKGVDSTLKIQPAKLEDSAVYLCASEGRERGGIMNEQFFGPGTRLTVL.

In its sample, this clone was seen once. The chain recombines TRBV18 with TRBJ2-5, with 10 bases identical to TRBD2. The CDR3 sequence is 14 residues long. With 3 bases clipped from V and 3 bases from J, the junction kept 1 base outside the gene matches. Germline loops: CDR1 KGHSH, CDR2 LQKENI. The CDR3 loop is CASSPSGGKETQYF. In DNA, the CDR3 is TGTGCCAGCTCACCTAGCGGGGGGAAAGAGACCCAGTACTTC.

V and J are TRBV29-1 and TRBJ1-1; D is uncertain. Trimming stripped 7 bases from V and 2 bases from J, with 8 bases between. This CDR3 has 11 amino acids. Germline V gene data show CDR1 as SQVTM and CDR2 as ANQGSEA. This chain's CDR3 is CSARENTEAFF. CDR3 nucleotide sequence: TGCAGCGCTCGGGAAAACACTGAAGCTTTCTTT.

The chain combines TRBV3-1 (or the pseudogene TRBV3-2) with TRBJ1-2, with 8 bases that match TRBD1. CDR3 length equals 14 residues. Germline CDR1 LGHDT, CDR2 YNNKEL (reference sequence). The V segment lost 3 bases and the J segment 3 bases; nucleotides outside the gene matches: 3. Written as DNA, the CDR3 is TGTGCCAGCAGCCACAGGGGGCTGGACTATGGCTACACCTTC. It encodes CASSHRGLDYGYTF.